The 31 T cell receptor beta chains below were found in one sample sequenced in a study of regulatory T cells in long-lasting Graves disease. Specified time point: persistent/refractory GD, antithyroid drugs over 5 years with positive TRAb. The TCR library used RNA extracted from PBMCs. To make TCR beta libraries, researchers used iRepertoire HTBI primers and Arm-PCR of CDR3 regions. TCRdb called the multiplex PCR reads again in MiXCR, with one record for every CDR3 protein. The sample lists approximately 690,000 distinct CDR3 sequences, approximately 31% occurring once. The sequences come from peripheral blood mononuclear cells (PBMCs), collected when the disease was refractory, from a patient treated with antithyroid drugs. The receptor set was obtained from a female donor with Graves disease.

This clonotype was seen more than once but under ten times. The chain carries TRBV19 and TRBJ1-5, with 10 bases aligning to TRBD1. CDR1 is LNHDA and CDR2 is SQIVND in the germline V gene (reference sequence). The CDR3 runs to 16 residues. Trimming took 3 bases from V and 4 from J; bases not matched to a gene: 6. CDR3: CASSIFLGQGNQPQHF. CDR3 sequence (DNA): TGTGCCAGTAGTATTTTTTTGGGACAGGGGAATCAGCCCCAGCATTTT.

V gene TRBV10-3 combines with J gene TRBJ2-5; TRBD1 matches 9 bases. V lost 6 bases, J lost 2 bases, and 7 bases stayed unmatched. Germline V gives CDR1 ENHRY, CDR2 SYGVKD. The CDR3 is 15 amino acids. CDR3 loop: CAISPGQGKQETQYF. The CDR3 bases are TGTGCCATCAGCCCCGGACAGGGGAAACAAGAGACCCAGTACTTC.

The J gene is TRBJ2-7, the V gene TRBV3-1; a possible D gene is TRBD2 (6 bases). The CDR3 is 12 residues long. The V and J ends lost 1 base and 7 bases respectively, with 8 bases between them. Germline lookup yields CDR1 LGHDT and CDR2 YNNKEL (reference sequence). The CDR3 DNA sequence: TGTGCCAGCAGCCAAGGGGGGAGGGAGCAGTACTTC. Its translation: CASSQGGREQYF.

Worth noting for this clonotype: One end of the junction varies from germline; a read error may be responsible. This sequence joins TRBV6-1 and TRBJ1-1; 7 bases align to TRBD1. CDR3 size: 14 residues. CDR1 is MNHNS, CDR2 SASEGT, per germline. CDR3 coding DNA: TGTGCCAGCAGGGAAGGGGGCCTGGGCACTGAAGCTTTCTTT. Translating gives CASREGGLGTEAFF.

V is TRBV2 and J is TRBJ1-1; no definite D call. This CDR3 is 12 amino acids long. In germline, CDR1 is SNHLY, CDR2 FYNNEI. V lost 7 bases, J lost 5 bases, and 11 bases lay in between. CDR3 coding DNA: TGTGCCAGCACCCCGAGAGGGACTGAAGCTTTCTTT. This translates into CASTPRGTEAFF.

The sample holds many counts of this clonotype. The chain's CDR3 is CASSPGQGTEKLFF. CDR3 nucleotides: TGTGCCAGCAGCCCGGGACAGGGGACTGAAAAACTGTTTTTT. The V gene is TRBV5-4, the J gene TRBJ1-4, with TRBD1 matching over 10 bases. Germline lookup yields CDR1 SGHNT and CDR2 YYREEE (reference sequence). V lost 4 bases and J lost 7; bases outside the gene matches: 4. CDR3 length equals 14 residues.

This clonotype was observed at least ten times. V gene TRBV28 combines with J gene TRBJ1-2; 8 nucleotides align to TRBD1. V was pared by 7 bases and J by 2 bases, with 3 bases of the junction left unmatched. The CDR3 is 13 amino acids. In germline, CDR1 is MDHEN, CDR2 SYDVKM. CDR3 in amino acids: CASNRQGNYGYTF. CDR3 in DNA: TGTGCCAGCAACCGACAGGGGAACTATGGCTACACCTTC.

The rearrangement uses TRBV19 and TRBJ1-6; D is unclear. Looked up from germline, CDR1 is LNHDA and CDR2 is SQIVND (reference sequence). V lost 11 bases and J lost 1, with 9 bases in between. The CDR3 is made up of 13 amino acids. As DNA, the CDR3 is TGTGCCGCGGCGGATTCCTATAATTCACCCCTCCACTTT. Protein sequence: CAAADSYNSPLHF.

V gene TRBV12-3 or TRBV12-4 combines with J gene TRBJ1-5; maybe TRBD1 (6 bases). The CDR3 sequence is 17 residues long. The V end was cut by 3 bases, the J end by 4 bases, with 19 bases between. The CDR3: CASSLNSGPGANQPQHF. The CDR3 nucleotides read TGTGCCAGCAGTTTGAATTCTGGGCCGGGGGCGAATCAGCCCCAGCATTTT.

The rearrangement uses TRBV5-5 and TRBJ1-2; 9 bases map to TRBD1. V shed 4 bases and J 6 bases; nucleotides not matched to a gene: 7. This CDR3 is built from 14 residues. Germline-derived CDR1 and CDR2 are SGHKS and YYEKEE (reference sequence). The CDR3: CASSVQGADHGYTF. The CDR3, as DNA: TGTGCCAGCAGCGTACAGGGGGCGGACCATGGCTACACCTTC.

In this sample, this clonotype turned up many times. The CDR3 loop reads CASSLVGEGRWGYTF. The CDR3 DNA is TGTGCCAGCAGTTTAGTCGGCGAGGGGCGGTGGGGCTACACCTTC. The chain employs TRBV12-3 or TRBV12-4 and TRBJ1-2; tentative D call: TRBD1 (5 bases). The germline V and J ends were trimmed by 1 base and 8 bases, with 17 bases remaining between them. The length of the CDR3 is 15 residues.

This chain joins TRBV2 and TRBJ2-7, with D possibly TRBD1 on 5 matching bases. Germline V lookup: CDR1 SNHLY, CDR2 FYNNEI. This CDR3 has 14 residues. The V end was cut by 6 bases, the J end by 0 bases, with 12 bases between. This chain's CDR3 is CASRPRANSYEQYF. The CDR3 bases are TGTGCCAGCAGGCCCAGGGCCAACTCCTACGAGCAGTACTTC.

V usage is TRBV18 and J usage is TRBJ2-5; tentative D call: TRBD2 (5 bases). The germline V gene encodes CDR1 KGHSH and CDR2 LQKENI. The CDR3 has 13 residues. Trimming cost V 5 bases and J 2 bases, with 9 bases left between them. CDR3 sequence: CASSAGIQETQYF. The CDR3 DNA follows: TGTGCCAGCTCAGCCGGGATTCAAGAGACCCAGTACTTC. Based on the CDR3 plus reference TRBV18 and TRBJ2-5, the full variable domain is NAGVMQNPRHLVRRRGQEARLRCSPMKGHSHVYWYRQLPEEGLKFMVYLQKENIIDESGMPKERFSAEFPKEGPSILRIQQVVRGDSAAYFCASSAGIQETQYFGPGTRLLVL.

The J gene is TRBJ2-5, the V gene TRBV7-2; D is perhaps TRBD1 (5 bases). CDR1 and CDR2 from the germline V gene are SGHTA and FQGNSA. V was pared by 5 bases and J by 4 bases, with 20 bases between. The CDR3 has 16 residues. The chain's CDR3 is CASSRGGRVTGETQYF. In DNA, the CDR3 is TGTGCCAGCAGCCGAGGCGGCAGGGTAACGGGAGAGACCCAGTACTTC.

The V gene is TRBV19, the J gene TRBJ1-1, with a weak D call TRBD1 (6 bases). Deletions cut 3 bases from V and 1 base from J, with 15 bases between. The CDR3 is 16 amino acids. CDR1 is LNHDA, CDR2 SQIVND, per germline (reference sequence). The CDR3 region is CASSIRDTGPNTEAFF. DNA for the CDR3: TGTGCCAGTAGTATCCGGGACACCGGACCGAACACTGAAGCTTTCTTT.

This clonotype appeared a few times. The chain employs TRBV7-9 and TRBJ1-6; D not certain. Germline assignment: CDR1 SEHNR and CDR2 FQNEAQ (reference sequence). The CDR3 sequence is 17 residues long. V lost 5 bases and J 0 bases, leaving 14 bases between the germline ends. The CDR3 spells CASSRSTQSSYNSPLHF. Here the CDR3 DNA reads TGTGCCAGCAGCAGATCGACTCAGAGCTCCTATAATTCACCCCTCCACTTT. Supplemented by reference TRBV7-9 and TRBJ1-6, the full variable domain reads DTGVSQNPRHKITKRGQNVTFRCDPISEHNRLYWYRQTLGQGPEFLTYFQNEAQLEKSRLLSDRFSAERPKGSFSTLEIQRTEQGDSAMYLCASSRSTQSSYNSPLHFGNGTRLTVT.

The sample holds many counts of this clonotype. The genes are TRBV6-1 and TRBJ2-5; 12 bases line up with TRBD2. Trimming cost V 5 bases and J 0 bases; bases outside gene matches: 7. The CDR3 is 17 residues long. Germline V gene lookup returns CDR1 MNHNS and CDR2 SASEGT. The CDR3 loop reads CASSQPGLAGHQETQYF. The CDR3 DNA reads as TGTGCCAGCAGTCAGCCGGGACTAGCGGGCCACCAAGAGACCCAGTACTTC.

This clonotype was counted a single time. V is TRBV9 and J is TRBJ2-5; 12 bases fit TRBD2. Germline V gene sequence: CDR1 SGDLS, CDR2 YYNGEE. V shed 3 bases, J shed 2 bases, and the junction held 8 bases outside the gene matches. The CDR3 has 17 amino acids. DNA of the CDR3: TGTGCCAGCAGCGAGCAATCTGGACTAGCGGGACAAGAGACCCAGTACTTC. Translated: CASSEQSGLAGQETQYF.

This clonotype was found many times. V is TRBV7-3 and J is TRBJ2-7; D gene unclear. The CDR3 totals 14 residues. Looked up from germline, CDR1 is SGHTA and CDR2 is FQGTGA. The ends were cut back, 1 base at V and 3 bases at J, with 10 bases in the middle. CDR3 sequence: CASSLNGRNYEQYF. CDR3 DNA sequence: TGTGCCAGCAGCTTAAATGGGCGAAACTACGAGCAGTACTTC.

The V gene is TRBV7-3, the J gene TRBJ2-6; no clear D gene. V gave up 4 bases and J gave up 4 bases, with 11 bases separating them. The germline gives CDR1 SGHTA, CDR2 FQGTGA. The CDR3 totals 15 residues. In nucleotides, the CDR3 is TGTGCCAGCAGCTCTAGAATTTCCGGGGCCAACGTCCTGACTTTC. Protein: CASSSRISGANVLTF.

In its sample, this clonotype was seen a few times. The V gene is TRBV6-1, the J gene TRBJ1-4; no reliable D call. Looked up from germline, CDR1 is MNHNS and CDR2 is SASEGT. This CDR3 contains 13 residues. Trimming cost V 5 bases and J 2 bases, with 6 bases left between them. This CDR3 is CASSPPTNEKLFF. The CDR3 DNA is TGTGCCAGCAGTCCCCCGACTAATGAAAAACTGTTTTTT.

The J gene is TRBJ1-5, the V gene TRBV15; D unclear. CDR3 size: 12 residues. V was cut by 3 bases and J by 6 bases, with 6 bases left in between. Germline loops: CDR1 LNHNV, CDR2 YYDKDF (reference sequence). CDR3 DNA: TGTGCCACCAGCAGCGTGGGTCAGCCCCAGCATTTT. Its protein is CATSSVGQPQHF.

The chain links TRBV6-1 to TRBJ2-7; the D gene is possibly TRBD2 (6 bases). The V gene lost 5 bases and the J gene lost 7 bases, with 15 bases spanning the gap. The germline gives CDR1 MNHNS, CDR2 SASEGT. CDR3 length: 13 residues. This CDR3 reads CASSISGVGEQYF. CDR3 DNA: TGTGCCAGCAGTATTAGCGGAGTCGGGGAGCAGTACTTC.

At least ten counts were recorded for this clonotype. This chain links TRBV28 with TRBJ1-1; TRBD1 is a possible D gene (5 bases). V was clipped by 5 bases and J by 10 bases, with 14 bases between them. The CDR3 runs 12 residues. Germline V gene data show CDR1 as MDHEN and CDR2 as SYDVKM. The CDR3 spells CASSTGPSGAFF. Here the CDR3 DNA reads TGTGCCAGCAGTACGGGACCCTCGGGAGCTTTCTTT.

The chain links TRBV7-9 to TRBJ2-3; weak D call: TRBD1 (6 bases). CDR1 and CDR2 from the germline V gene are SEHNR and FQNEAQ (reference sequence). CDR3 length: 15 residues. V was cut by 5 bases and J by 1 base, with 13 bases left in between. The DNA of the CDR3 is TGTGCCAGCAGCCCCATACGACAGGGCACAGATACGCAGTATTTT. Protein product: CASSPIRQGTDTQYF.

This clonotype was observed a few times. J is TRBJ2-7 and V is TRBV15; no clear D gene. V was cut by 0 bases and J by 3 bases, with 3 bases left in between. The CDR3 contains 12 residues. Germline V gene lookup returns CDR1 LNHNV and CDR2 YYDKDF (reference sequence). The CDR3 nucleotides read TGTGCCACCAGCAGAGATCACTACGAGCAGTACTTC. It is translated as CATSRDHYEQYF.

The chain employs TRBV29-1 and TRBJ2-7, with a possible D match to TRBD2 (5 bases). Germline loops: CDR1 SQVTM, CDR2 ANQGSEA. The CDR3 covers 13 residues. With 3 bases removed from V and 1 base from J, the gap between germline ends came to 10 bases. The CDR3 DNA reads TGCAGCGTTGACGAGGGCAGGTCCTACGAGCAGTACTTC. Its translation is CSVDEGRSYEQYF.

This clonotype has just a few counts. This sequence joins TRBV6-1 and TRBJ1-2; weak D call: TRBD1 (5 bases). The CDR3 has 15 residues. V was trimmed by 7 bases and J by 4 bases, leaving 19 bases between them. Germline V gives CDR1 MNHNS, CDR2 SASEGT. The CDR3 region has the DNA TGTGCCAGCACCGGACACCGGCCCAAACTCTATGGCTACACCTTC. This encodes CASTGHRPKLYGYTF.

This chain connects TRBV7-9 to TRBJ1-4, with 10 nucleotides matching TRBD1. This CDR3 is built from 16 residues. Germline CDR1 is SEHNR and CDR2 is FQNEAQ (reference sequence). V was pared by 3 bases and J by 7 bases, with 8 bases of the junction left unmatched. Written as DNA, the CDR3 is TGTGCCAGCAGCTTGACAGGGGGCGCCGGGAGTGAAAAACTGTTTTTT. Translating gives CASSLTGGAGSEKLFF.

This clonotype was recorded at least ten times. The rearrangement joins TRBV2 to TRBJ1-6, with D unresolved. CDR1 and CDR2 from the germline V gene are SNHLY and FYNNEI. This CDR3 is built from 12 residues. V was pared by 4 bases and J by 9 bases, with 7 bases between. This chain's CDR3 is CASSGAPSPLHF. DNA for the CDR3: TGTGCCAGCAGTGGGGCCCCTTCACCCCTCCACTTT.

Comments on this clonotype: The CDR3 carries no conserved terminal phenylalanine or tryptophan, so it likely arises from a read error. The rearrangement links TRBV9 to TRBJ2-7; 12 bases map to TRBD2. CDR1 is SGDLS, CDR2 YYNGEE, per germline. The CDR3 covers 15 residues. DNA for the CDR3: TGTACCAGCAGCGTAGGAGGACTAGCGGGGACCGAGCAGTACCTC. This gives the protein CTSSVGGLAGTEQYL.